This passage covers 8 T cell receptor beta chains from one sample sequenced in a study of blood T cells in healthy people across ages. The second PCR ran roughly 7 to 12 cycles with a sample-barcoded 5' primer and J-beta primers. MiXCR, applied by TCRdb to the 5' RACE reads, yields one record per CDR3 protein. Among around 1,600,000 distinct CDR3 sequences listed, about 42% were seen once. Sequences were obtained from blood. These receptors came from a woman under 30 in good health.

In this sample, this clonotype turned up a few times. The chain links TRBV27 to TRBJ2-5; TRBD2 agrees at 10 bases. The germline V gene has CDR1 MNHEY and CDR2 SMNVEV (reference sequence). Germline trimming cut 6 bases from V and 1 base from J; bases unmatched to any gene: 11. This CDR3 is built from 17 residues. The CDR3 DNA is TGTGCCAGCAGCTCGATTCGGACTAGCGGTCCCCAAGAGACCCAGTACTTC. This sequence encodes CASSSIRTSGPQETQYF.

This clonotype occurred many times. The rearrangement joins TRBV25-1 to TRBJ2-6; tentatively, D is TRBD2 (5 bases). CDR1 MGHDK and CDR2 SYGVNS come from the germline V gene. The V and J ends lost 4 bases and 0 bases respectively, with 7 bases between them. The CDR3 length is 15 residues. The CDR3 loop reads CASSVGSSGANVLTF. Here the CDR3 DNA reads TGTGCCAGCAGTGTGGGGAGCTCTGGGGCCAACGTCCTGACTTTC. Together with reference TRBV25-1 and TRBJ2-6, the CDR3 gives the full variable domain: EADIYQTPRYLVIGTGKKITLECSQTMGHDKMYWYQQDPGMELHLIHYSYGVNSTEKGDLSSESTVSRIRTEHFPLTLESARPSHTSQYLCASSVGSSGANVLTFGAGSRLTVL.

The chain recombines TRBV3-1 with TRBJ2-7, with D possibly matching TRBD2 (5 bases). This CDR3 spans 15 amino acids. V gave up 4 bases and J gave up 2 bases, with 15 bases separating them. Germline V gene data show CDR1 as LGHDT and CDR2 as YNNKEL (reference sequence). The CDR3: CASSRVGGVPYEQYF. The CDR3 DNA sequence: TGTGCCAGCAGCCGAGTAGGAGGAGTTCCCTACGAGCAGTACTTC.

The V gene is TRBV6-6, the J gene TRBJ2-4; a weak D match, TRBD2 (5 bases). This CDR3 spans 13 amino acids. Per germline, CDR1 MNHNY and CDR2 SVGAGI (reference sequence). V was trimmed by 2 bases and J by 7 bases, leaving 9 bases between them. CDR3 DNA: TGTGCCAGCAGTTACGGGGTAGCGAACATTCAGTACTTC. It encodes CASSYGVANIQYF.

The chain links TRBV29-1 to TRBJ2-1, with 9 bases fitting TRBD1. Looked up from germline, CDR1 is SQVTM and CDR2 is ANQGSEA. CDR3 length: 15 amino acids. J was trimmed by 5 bases and V by 4 bases; bases with no gene match: 9. Here the CDR3 DNA reads TGCAGCGTTGCCGGGACAGGGACTACGAACAATGAGCAGTTCTTC. This translates into CSVAGTGTTNNEQFF.

There are a few counts of this clonotype. This chain joins TRBV27 and TRBJ2-7; 8 nucleotides align to TRBD1. Germline CDR1 MNHEY, CDR2 SMNVEV (reference sequence). V lost 6 bases and J lost 2; bases outside the gene matches: 3. CDR3 length: 13 amino acids. The DNA of the CDR3 is TGTGCCAGCAGAGGACAGGGTCCCTACGAGCAGTACTTC. As protein: CASRGQGPYEQYF.

The rearrangement joins TRBV6-2 or TRBV6-3 to TRBJ2-1; D is ambiguous. CDR1 and CDR2 from the germline V gene are MNHEY and SVGEGT. Trimming shortened V by 4 bases and J by 4 bases, and 14 bases separated the two germline ends. This CDR3 spans 15 amino acids. The CDR3 here is CASSSFQPLYNEQFF. The CDR3 DNA sequence: TGTGCCAGCAGTTCCTTTCAACCTCTTTACAATGAGCAGTTCTTC.

This clonotype was seen only a few times. This chain uses TRBV10-3 with TRBJ1-2; TRBD1 is a possible D gene (5 bases). This CDR3 is built from 14 residues. V lost 6 bases to trimming and J lost 5 bases, with 16 bases between them. Looked up from germline, CDR1 is ENHRY and CDR2 is SYGVKD. CDR3: CAISYGTAGYGYTF. The CDR3 nucleotides read TGTGCCATCAGCTACGGGACCGCGGGTTATGGCTACACCTTC.